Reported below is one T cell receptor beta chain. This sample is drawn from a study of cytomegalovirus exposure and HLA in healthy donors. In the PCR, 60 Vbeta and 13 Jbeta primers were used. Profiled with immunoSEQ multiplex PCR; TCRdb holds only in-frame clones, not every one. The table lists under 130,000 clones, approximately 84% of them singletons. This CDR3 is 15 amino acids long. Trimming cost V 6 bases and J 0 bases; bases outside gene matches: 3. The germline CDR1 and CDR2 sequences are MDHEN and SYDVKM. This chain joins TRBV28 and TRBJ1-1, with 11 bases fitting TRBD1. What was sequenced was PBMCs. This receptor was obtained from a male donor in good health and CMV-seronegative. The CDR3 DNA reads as TGTGCCAGCAGAGGGACAGGGGGATTGAACACTGAAGCTTTCTTT. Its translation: CASRGTGGLNTEAFF.